This T cell receptor beta chain was identified during a study of blood T cell repertoires in COVID-19. Germline lookup yields CDR1 SGHTA and CDR2 FQGNSA. V lost 1 base to trimming and J lost 1 base, with 11 bases between them. The CDR3 runs 15 residues. Profiled with immunoSEQ multiplex PCR; TCRdb holds only in-frame clones, not every one. The sample holds almost 200,000 clones, roughly nine tenths seen once. This TCR derives from a woman in her 70s with acute or convalescent COVID-19. Sequencing input: peripheral blood. The V gene is TRBV7-2, the J gene TRBJ2-7; a possible D gene is TRBD2 (7 bases). The CDR3 DNA reads TGTGCCAGCAGCTTAGGCCGGGGGGCGTCCTACGAGCAGTACTTC. This translates into CASSLGRGASYEQYF.